The rows below give T cell receptor beta chains drawn from one sample of a study of regulatory T cells in long-lasting Graves disease. TCRdb processed the multiplex PCR reads anew with MiXCR; each CDR3 protein has one entry. The sample has roughly 610,000 distinct CDR3 sequences; roughly 16% are singletons. These same records also appear under a second study, on T cells in Graves' hyperthyroidism and ophthalmopathy.

The sample was peripheral blood mononuclear cells (PBMCs), taken at new diagnosis, from a patient treated with antithyroid drugs. These receptors were taken from a woman aged 25 to 39 with Graves disease. Both conserved end residues are part of each CDR3. Each record gives: D gene, J gene, V gene, clone size, CDR3 DNA, CDR3 protein. A D gene is named only where the DNA matches it firmly. A row's size may be missing; if present it is once, few, many or a size class.

NA	TRBJ1-5	TRBV15	many	TGTGCCACCAGCAGAGAGAGTATGTCACCAGCCCAGCATTTT	CATSRESMSPAQHF
NA	TRBJ1-4	TRBV28	many	TGTGCCAGCAGTTTAGATAGATCTGAAAAACTGTTTTTT	CASSLDRSEKLFF
TRBD2	TRBJ2-5	TRBV28	many	TGTGCCAGCAGTTTACCACTAGCGGGAGTCGAGACCCAGTACTTC	CASSLPLAGVETQYF
TRBD2	TRBJ2-7	TRBV6-1	few	TGTGCCAGCAGGACACTAGCGGAGGGTCCTTACGAGCAGTACTTC	CASRTLAEGPYEQYF
NA	TRBJ2-5	TRBV9	NA	TGTGCCAGCAGCGAAACTTTTAGCGGCCAAGAGACCCAGTACTTC	CASSETFSGQETQYF
TRBD1	TRBJ2-7	TRBV28	many	TGTGCCAGCAAGGGACAGCGGTCCCTTTCCCCTAGCGAGCAGTACTTC	CASKGQRSLSPSEQYF
TRBD1	TRBJ1-1	TRBV3-1	few	TGTGCCAGCAGCCAAGAGATAACAGGGGGCGGCTCTGAAGCTTTCTTT	CASSQEITGGGSEAFF
NA	TRBJ2-2	TRBV12-3/TRBV12-4	NA	TGTGCCAGCAGTTGGCAACCAGGCGCCGGGGAGCTGTTTTTT	CASSWQPGAGELFF
NA	TRBJ1-3	TRBV5-1	NA	TGCGCCAGCAGCTTGGGTAGTACCTCTGGAAACACCATATATTTT	CASSLGSTSGNTIYF
NA	TRBJ2-7	TRBV27	many	TGTGCCAGCAGTTCCCCCGGGACACGGTGGGAGCAGTACTTC	CASSSPGTRWEQYF
TRBD1	TRBJ2-5	TRBV20-1	many	TGCAGTGCCCAAGCCCCTTTAGACAGGGCTCAAGAGACCCAGTACTTC	CSAQAPLDRAQETQYF
TRBD1	TRBJ2-3	TRBV7-9	many	TGTGCCACCCCGAGGGGACAGTCCACAGATACGCAGTATTTT	CATPRGQSTDTQYF
NA	TRBJ1-2	TRBV25-1	NA	TGTGCCAGCAGTGATGAAAACTATGGCTACACCTTC	CASSDENYGYTF
NA	TRBJ2-6	TRBV27	NA	TGTGCCAGCAGCCGAATAGCAGGGTCTGGGGCCAACGTCCTGACTTTC	CASSRIAGSGANVLTF
NA	TRBJ2-5	TRBV7-8	many	TGTGCCAGCACCCAGAGGCGGATGGGAGAGACCCAGTACTTC	CASTQRRMGETQYF
NA	TRBJ2-1	TRBV12-3/TRBV12-4	many	TGTGCCAGCAGTAGACAGGTAGATGAGCAGTTCTTC	CASSRQVDEQFF
TRBD2	TRBJ2-2	TRBV2	many	TGTGCCAGCCGGGGGGGCGTTTTCGCCGGGGAGCTGTTTTTT	CASRGGVFAGELFF
NA	TRBJ2-2	TRBV20-1	NA	TGCAGTGCTAGAGGTATGCAACACACCGGGGAGCTGTTTTTT	CSARGMQHTGELFF
NA	TRBJ1-2	TRBV4-1	few	TGCGCCAGCAGCCAAGAGCCGGGCCTGTTCTCCTATGGCTACACCTTC	CASSQEPGLFSYGYTF
NA	TRBJ2-1	TRBV3-1	NA	TGTGCCAGCAGCCAAGGTCCGGCTTACAATGAGCAGTTCTTC	CASSQGPAYNEQFF
NA	TRBJ2-1	TRBV4-1	few	TGCGCCAGCAGTCAAGAAAGGGACGGCTACAATGAGCAGTTCTTC	CASSQERDGYNEQFF
NA	TRBJ1-6	TRBV6-2/TRBV6-3	NA	TGTGCCAGCAGTTACTTAATGGGGGGTTCACCCCTCCACTTT	CASSYLMGGSPLHF
NA	TRBJ2-5	TRBV19	few	TGTGCCAGTAGCCGCAGGGGAGGGGTCCAAGAGACCCAGTACTTC	CASSRRGGVQETQYF
NA	TRBJ2-2	TRBV6-1	many	TGTGCCAGCATGGCAGGGAACACCGGGGAGCTGTTTTTT	CASMAGNTGELFF
TRBD2	TRBJ2-6	TRBV28	few	TGTGCCAGCAGTTCCTCCGGGACGGGGGGTTCTGGGGCCAACGTCCTGACTTTC	CASSSSGTGGSGANVLTF
NA	TRBJ1-2	TRBV3-1	few	TGTGCCAGCAGCCAGCACGGGACACCTAATTATGGCTACACCTTC	CASSQHGTPNYGYTF
TRBD2	TRBJ2-4	TRBV2	many	TGTGCCAGCTTGTTAGCGGGGGAGTCGGCAGCCAAAAACATTCAGTACTTC	CASLLAGESAAKNIQYF
NA	TRBJ1-5	TRBV19	many	TGTGCCAGTAGTTCCCGGACCCTGAGCAATCAGCCCCAGCATTTT	CASSSRTLSNQPQHF
TRBD1	TRBJ2-7	TRBV11-2	many	TGTGCCAGCAGCTCTCAGGGACAGGGGTCCTACGAGCAGTACTTC	CASSSQGQGSYEQYF
NA	TRBJ2-7	TRBV20-1	NA	TGCAGTGCTAGAGCCCCCGTAAGACAGGGAGGAACGGGGGAGCAGTACTTC	CSARAPVRQGGTGEQYF
NA	TRBJ2-3	TRBV18	NA	TGTGCCAGCTCACCACGGAGAACGGAGGGGACAGATACGCAGTATTTT	CASSPRRTEGTDTQYF
NA	TRBJ1-1	TRBV10-3	few	TGTGCCATCAGTGTTTTAGGGGGAGTGAACACTGAAGCTTTCTTT	CAISVLGGVNTEAFF
NA	TRBJ2-1	TRBV7-8	many	TGTGCCAGCAGCCCTCGACTGCTCAATGAGCAGTTCTTC	CASSPRLLNEQFF
TRBD2	TRBJ2-7	TRBV7-2	NA	TGTGCCAGCAGCTTAGATCTAGCGGGTTCCTACGAGCAGTACTTC	CASSLDLAGSYEQYF
NA	TRBJ1-1	TRBV7-3	NA	TGTGCCAGCAGCGTACCGGGACACCCTAGGAACACTGAAGCTTTCTTT	CASSVPGHPRNTEAFF
NA	TRBJ2-7	TRBV5-6	few	TGTGCCAGCAGCCAGGGACACTCCCACGAGCAGTACTTC	CASSQGHSHEQYF
NA	TRBJ1-1	TRBV12-3/TRBV12-4	NA	TGTGCCAGCACCCTCCACGGGGGCGTCACTGAAGCTTTCTTT	CASTLHGGVTEAFF
TRBD2	TRBJ2-5	TRBV28	many	TGTGCCAGCAGCAACGCGGGGGGTTTGAGGGAGACCCAGTACTTC	CASSNAGGLRETQYF
NA	TRBJ2-2	TRBV5-1	many	TGCGCCAGCAACGAACTAGCCCTAAACACCGGGGAGCTGTTTTTT	CASNELALNTGELFF
NA	TRBJ1-1	TRBV7-2	few	TGTGCCAGCAGCCCAGAAGTCCGTACTGAAGCTTTCTTT	CASSPEVRTEAFF
TRBD2	TRBJ2-1	TRBV20-1	NA	TGCAGTGCTAAAACTAGCGGGAGCGAGCAGTTCTTC	CSAKTSGSEQFF
NA	TRBJ2-1	TRBV9	many	TGTGCCAGCAGCCCCGCTAGGACCAATGAGCAGTTCTTC	CASSPARTNEQFF
NA	TRBJ2-3	TRBV4-1	NA	TGCGCCAGCAGCCAAGCTGGCGGCACAGATACGCAGTATTTT	CASSQAGGTDTQYF
TRBD2	TRBJ2-1	TRBV27	many	TGTGCCAGCACTGACGGGACTAGCGGGTACAATGAGCAGTTCTTC	CASTDGTSGYNEQFF
NA	TRBJ1-5	TRBV30	many	TGTGCCTGGAGTGTTGTGGGGGGATCTCAGCCCCAGCATTTT	CAWSVVGGSQPQHF
NA	TRBJ2-3	TRBV18	NA	TGTGCCAGCTCACCGAGGTTTCCAGATACGCAGTATTTT	CASSPRFPDTQYF
TRBD1	TRBJ2-3	TRBV5-6	many	TGTGCCAGCAGCCGGACAGGGGGGTACACAGATACGCAGTATTTT	CASSRTGGYTDTQYF
NA	TRBJ2-2	TRBV12-3/TRBV12-4	NA	TGTGCCAGCAGTTTCTTGACGGACGCGAACACCGGGGAGCTGTTTTTT	CASSFLTDANTGELFF
TRBD1	TRBJ1-2	TRBV7-9	NA	TGTGCCAGCAGCTTAGATCCGACAGGGGGCGATGGCTACACCTTC	CASSLDPTGGDGYTF
NA	TRBJ2-7	TRBV18	many	TGTGCCAGCTCACCAAAGGACGAGCAGTACTTC	CASSPKDEQYF
NA	TRBJ2-7	TRBV6-2/TRBV6-3	NA	TGTGCCAGCAGTGCCTCCGGGACTGGTTCCTACGAGCAGTACTTC	CASSASGTGSYEQYF
NA	TRBJ2-7	TRBV6-6	many	TGTGCCAGCAGTTACTCGTGGAGCCTAACCAGGGACGAGCAGTACTTC	CASSYSWSLTRDEQYF
TRBD1	TRBJ2-1	TRBV3-1	few	TGTGCCAGCAGCCAAGCTTGGGACAGTAACAATGAGCAGTTCTTC	CASSQAWDSNNEQFF
TRBD1	TRBJ2-7	TRBV6-1	many	TGTGCCAGCAGTCCTGACAGGGGGGGCTCCTACGAGCAGTACTTC	CASSPDRGGSYEQYF
NA	TRBJ1-5	TRBV7-9	many	TGTGCCAGCAGCTTAGAGAGGAGGGGGGAGTATAGCAATCAGCCCCAGCATTTT	CASSLERRGEYSNQPQHF
NA	TRBJ2-5	TRBV7-2	NA	TGTGCCAGCAGCTCACATCGGGAGACCCAGTACTTC	CASSSHRETQYF
NA	TRBJ2-7	TRBV7-2	few	TGTGCCAGCAGCTTAGTGGGTTATACCGAGCAGTACTTC	CASSLVGYTEQYF
NA	TRBJ2-4	TRBV7-3	few	TGTGCCAGCAGCCTCCTAGGGGGGGCCAACAAAAACATTCAGTACTTC	CASSLLGGANKNIQYF
NA	TRBJ2-4	TRBV11-2	many	TGTGCCAGCAGCTTAGGCCGGGTAGCCAAAAACATTCAGTACTTC	CASSLGRVAKNIQYF
NA	TRBJ2-2	TRBV6-2/TRBV6-3	many	TGTGCCAGCAGTTACTCGGAGGGGAACACCGGGGAGCTGTTTTTT	CASSYSEGNTGELFF